This T cell receptor (beta chain) was sequenced for a study of blood T cell repertoires in COVID-19. Per the original data handling: Reference gene primers were amplified, and this amplification served to estimate nucleated cell counts. TCRdb keeps only in-frame clones here, not all; method: immunoSEQ multiplex PCR. V and J calls and clone size are as listed in that table; D and trimming were resolved from the DNA. The top ten clones hold 0.5% to 0.6% of a sample with 150,000 to 180,000 clones, about 89% of them seen once. This CDR3 is built from 14 residues. V was cut by 0 bases and J by 5 bases, with 10 bases left in between. Germline V gene sequence: CDR1 MNHEY, CDR2 SVGAGI.

The TCR sequence derives from a man in his fifties with acute or convalescent COVID-19. The source material was peripheral blood. The V gene is TRBV6-5, the J gene TRBJ2-5, with D maybe TRBD2 (5 bases). The CDR3 reads CASSYSGPGETQYF. The CDR3 DNA sequence: TGTGCCAGCAGTTACTCTGGACCGGGGGAGACCCAGTACTTC.